Sequencing of this T cell receptor beta chain was carried out in a study of blood T cell repertoires in COVID-19. Study overall: Sites in the United States, Italy and Spain provided acute and convalescent COVID-19 samples.

Method: immunoSEQ multiplex PCR; TCRdb's copy keeps in-frame clones and lacks some. The table records around 150,000 clones, 82% of them present only once. The study recruited people aged 18 to 89 years across about two dozen US areas. In Cohort 3, a recovered donor had either two negative PCRs, clearance, or symptom resolution. V lost 5 bases and J 1 base, leaving 12 bases between the germline ends. Germline V gene sequence: CDR1 SGHVS, CDR2 FQNEAQ. The CDR3 is made up of 14 amino acids. This sequence was found in a man aged 50 to 59 who had recovered from COVID-19. The V call is TRBV7-8, the J call TRBJ2-7, with D possibly being TRBD1 (5 bases). Sequenced sample: PBMCs or T cells enriched from blood (not recorded which). CDR3 DNA: TGTGCCAGCAGCGCAGGGCCCGCGTCCTACGAGCAGTACTTC. Translated: CASSAGPASYEQYF.